This entry concerns a single T cell receptor (beta chain). Its specificity is unknown. The sample originates from a study of cytomegalovirus exposure and HLA in healthy donors. Study information: Earlier, 90 million to 140 million unique TCR beta sequences were recovered from 170 million or so T cells by an analysis.

Study-wide results and limits: High sensitivity and specificity were reportedly achieved when the classifier diagnosed cytomegalovirus status. The analysis excluded some indistinguishable V segments, including TRBV6-2 and TRBV6-3.

PCR was performed using 60 Vbeta and 13 Jbeta primers. Libraries were prepared by immunoSEQ multiplex PCR; TCRdb keeps only in-frame clonotypes and omits some of them. The sample contains a few hundred thousand clones, 70% to 80% of which appear only once. The length of the CDR3 is 14 residues. Germline assignment: CDR1 SSHAT and CDR2 FNYEAQ (reference sequence). V lost 5 bases, J lost 0 bases, and 7 bases lay in between. The sample taken for sequencing was PBMCs. The chain employs TRBV7-7 and TRBJ2-2; no definite D call. The sequence was obtained from a girl aged 2-10 years in good health and CMV-seronegative. In nucleotides, the CDR3 is TGTGCCAGCAGCATTAGCCCGAACACCGGGGAGCTGTTTTTT. Its translation: CASSISPNTGELFF. Using reference TRBV7-7 and TRBJ2-2 for the parts outside the CDR3, the full variable domain is GAGVSQSPRYKVTKRGQDVTLRCDPISSHATLYWYQQALGQGPEFLTYFNYEAQPDKSGLPSDRFSAERPEGSISTLTIQRTEQRDSAMYRCASSISPNTGELFFGEGSRLTVL.